The 24 T cell receptor beta chains listed next were all sequenced from one sample in a study of CD8 T cells in Susac syndrome. Reverse transcription of about 0.45 to 1 ug RNA was carried out with random hexamers. TCRdb re-called the immunoSEQ multiplex PCR reads with MiXCR, one entry per CDR3 protein. In the table there are 150,000 to 200,000 distinct CDR3 sequences, roughly 94% of which are singletons. The source material was CD4+ T cells from PBMCs. The origin of the receptors is a human donor with multiple sclerosis.

CDR3: CASSFGTGAYTEAFF. Written as DNA, the CDR3 is TGTGCCAGCAGCTTCGGGACAGGGGCGTACACTGAAGCTTTCTTT. This chain connects TRBV7-9 to TRBJ1-1, with 10 bases fitting TRBD1. Germline V gene sequence: CDR1 SEHNR, CDR2 FQNEAQ (reference sequence). This CDR3 has 15 amino acids. The trim removed 3 bases at V and 3 bases at J, leaving 4 bases unmatched.

The gene calls are TRBV5-1 and TRBJ2-5; a possible D gene is TRBD1 (6 bases). This CDR3 contains 15 residues. The V end lost 5 bases, the J end lost 1 base, and 15 bases lay between the germline ends. Looked up from germline, CDR1 is SGHRS and CDR2 is YFSETQ. Written as DNA, the CDR3 is TGCGCCAGCAGTTATCCCGGGACAATCCAAGAGACCCAGTACTTC. Residues: CASSYPGTIQETQYF.

The genes are TRBV12-3 or TRBV12-4 and TRBJ1-4, with a tentative D call TRBD1 (5 bases). The CDR3 loop spans 13 amino acids. V lost 3 bases and J lost 8, with 10 bases in between. CDR3 coding DNA: TGTGCCAGCAGTTTTAGGGCAGGGGAAAAACTGTTTTTT. Its translation is CASSFRAGEKLFF.

The J gene is TRBJ1-1, the V gene TRBV5-1; D not certain. This CDR3 comprises 14 residues. The V end lost 0 bases, the J end lost 1 base, and 7 bases lay between the germline ends. The germline V gene encodes CDR1 SGHRS and CDR2 YFSETQ. The CDR3 is CASSLDSGNTEAFF. The CDR3 DNA reads TGCGCCAGCAGCTTGGACTCAGGGAACACTGAAGCTTTCTTT.

The V gene is TRBV4-1, the J gene TRBJ1-1, with 9 bases that match TRBD1. V was clipped by 6 bases and J by 0 bases; unmatched bases: 8. Germline values: CDR1 MGHRA, CDR2 YSYEKL. The CDR3 totals 16 residues. CDR3 sequence reads: CASRRGQGGMNTEAFF. CDR3 in DNA: TGCGCCAGCAGAAGGGGACAGGGCGGCATGAACACTGAAGCTTTCTTT.

CDR3 loop: CSVGFLREGRRTQYF. DNA for the CDR3: TGCAGCGTTGGGTTTTTGCGGGAGGGCCGAAGGACCCAGTACTTC. V is TRBV29-1 and J is TRBJ2-5; TRBD2 matches 9 bases. Germline lookup yields CDR1 SQVTM and CDR2 ANQGSEA. Unmatched junction bases numbered 13, after V lost 4 bases and J lost 7 bases. This CDR3 contains 15 residues. The full variable domain, with the rest looked up from reference TRBV29-1 and TRBJ2-5, is SAVISQKPSRDICQRGTSLTIQCQVDSQVTMMFWYRQQPGQSLTLIATANQGSEATYESGFVIDKFPISRPNLTFSTLTVSNMSPEDSSIYLCSVGFLREGRRTQYFGPGTRLLVL.

The V and J genes are TRBV7-9 and TRBJ1-1; possibly TRBD1 for D (5 bases). Germline V CDR1 and CDR2: SEHNR, FQNEAQ (reference sequence). The V end lost 0 bases, the J end lost 11 bases, and 16 bases lay between the germline ends. This CDR3 comprises 14 residues. The CDR3 protein is CASSLALGGSVAFF. The CDR3 DNA is TGTGCCAGCAGCTTAGCACTGGGGGGTTCGGTGGCTTTCTTT.

CDR3 bases: TGCGCCAGCAGCTTGGGCTCAGGTACCGGGGAGCTGTTTTTT. It encodes CASSLGSGTGELFF. The chain recombines TRBV5-1 with TRBJ2-2; the D is unclear. V was pared by 0 bases and J by 5 bases, with 8 bases between. This CDR3 region has 14 residues. From germline, CDR1 is SGHRS and CDR2 YFSETQ. The full variable domain, rest sourced from reference TRBV5-1 and TRBJ2-2, is KAGVTQTPRYLIKTRGQQVTLSCSPISGHRSVSWYQQTPGQGLQFLFEYFSETQRNKGNFPGRFSGRQFSNSRSEMNVSTLELGDSALYLCASSLGSGTGELFFGEGSRLTVL.

The gene calls are TRBV2 and TRBJ1-1; D not certain. The CDR3 contains 12 residues. V was shortened by 5 bases and J by 1 base, with 5 bases between the two germline ends. Germline CDR1 and CDR2: SNHLY and FYNNEI. CDR3 amino acids: CASSIANTEAFF. DNA for the CDR3: TGTGCCAGCAGTATAGCGAACACTGAAGCTTTCTTT.

The chain couples TRBV12-3 or TRBV12-4 to TRBJ2-1; D gene uncertain. CDR3 length: 14 residues. Between the trimmed V and J ends, which lost 2 bases and 3 bases, there was a span of 8 bases. In DNA, the CDR3 is TGTGCCAGCAGTTTAACAGATAACTACAATGAGCAGTTCTTC. Translation: CASSLTDNYNEQFF.

This chain links TRBV20-1 with TRBJ2-7; TRBD2 agrees at 8 bases. There are 11 residues in the CDR3. V shed 6 bases, J shed 7 bases, and the junction held 5 bases outside the gene matches. Looked up from germline, CDR1 is DFQATT and CDR2 is SNEGSKA (reference sequence). In nucleotides, the CDR3 is TGCAGTGCCCTCGGCGGGAGGGAGCAGTACTTC. Translation gives CSALGGREQYF.

This clonotype was detected once. The chain employs TRBV12-5 and TRBJ2-5; D is uncertain. Germline CDR1 is LGHNT and CDR2 is FRNRAP. Trimming removed 1 base at V and 4 bases at J, with 1 base between. The CDR3 has 11 amino acids. CDR3 protein: CASGLGETQYF. CDR3 coding DNA: TGTGCTAGTGGTTTGGGAGAGACCCAGTACTTC.

The chain recombines TRBV28 with TRBJ1-1; D call uncertain. With 7 bases removed from V and 2 bases from J, the gap between germline ends came to 11 bases. Germline CDR1 is MDHEN and CDR2 is SYDVKM. The CDR3 runs to 13 residues. Written as DNA, the CDR3 is TGTGCCAGCACCCCCGGTGGTAACACTGAAGCTTTCTTT. Translation: CASTPGGNTEAFF. The entire variable domain, with the rest obtained from reference TRBV28 and TRBJ1-1, is as follows: DVKVTQSSRYLVKRTGEKVFLECVQDMDHENMFWYRQDPGLGLRLIYFSYDVKMKEKGDIPEGYSVSREKKERFSLILESASTNQTSMYLCASTPGGNTEAFFGQGTRLTVV.

The chain links TRBV29-1 to TRBJ1-2; D ambiguous. Trimming took off 1 base at V and 4 bases at J, with 4 bases between the two ends. Germline values: CDR1 SQVTM, CDR2 ANQGSEA. The CDR3 loop spans 11 amino acids. The CDR3 loop reads CSVEGFYGYTF. The CDR3 coding sequence is TGCAGCGTTGAAGGTTTCTATGGCTACACCTTC. Based on the CDR3 plus reference TRBV29-1 and TRBJ1-2, the full variable domain is SAVISQKPSRDICQRGTSLTIQCQVDSQVTMMFWYRQQPGQSLTLIATANQGSEATYESGFVIDKFPISRPNLTFSTLTVSNMSPEDSSIYLCSVEGFYGYTFGSGTRLTVV.

The genes are TRBV3-1 and TRBJ2-5; TRBD2 agrees at 8 bases. Germline CDR1 reads LGHDT; CDR2 reads YNNKEL (reference sequence). This CDR3 contains 17 residues. With V trimmed by 0 bases and J by 6 bases, 12 bases remained unmatched. In nucleotides, the CDR3 is TGTGCCAGCAGCCAAGATCGGGGGACGGGAGGGCCGAAGACCCAGTACTTC. Its translation is CASSQDRGTGGPKTQYF.

This chain uses TRBV30 with TRBJ1-3, with D possibly matching TRBD1 (5 bases). The CDR3 extends over 14 amino acids. The V end lost 5 bases, the J end lost 0 bases, and 11 bases lay between the germline ends. Germline CDR1 GTSNPN, CDR2 SVGIG (reference sequence). CDR3 sequence reads: CAWQDSHSGNTIYF. In DNA, the CDR3 is TGTGCCTGGCAAGACAGTCACTCTGGAAACACCATATATTTT.

The chain has TRBV4-3 and TRBJ2-3, with 9 positions matching TRBD2. In germline, CDR1 is LGHNA, CDR2 YSLEER. J was trimmed by 0 bases and V by 1 base; bases with no gene match: 5. The CDR3 is 17 residues long. For the CDR3, the DNA is TGCGCCAGCAGCCAAGGATTAGCGGGGGTTAGCACAGATACGCAGTATTTT. Protein: CASSQGLAGVSTDTQYF.

The chain employs TRBV30 and TRBJ2-2; unclear D gene. V gave up 1 base and J gave up 10 bases, with 10 bases separating them. Germline values: CDR1 GTSNPN, CDR2 SVGIG (reference sequence). The CDR3 has 12 amino acids. In DNA, the CDR3 is TGTGCCTGGAGTGCCTCTTCAGAGGAGCTGTTTTTT. Its protein is CAWSASSEELFF.

With regard to this clonotype: The conserved phenylalanine or tryptophan normally closing the CDR3 is absent here, so this likely arose from a read error. This rearrangement joins TRBV30 to TRBJ1-2, with 7 positions matching TRBD1. J was trimmed by 4 bases and V by 2 bases; bases with no gene match: 13. CDR1 and CDR2 (germline): GTSNPN, SVGIG (reference sequence). The CDR3 has 16 amino acids. CDR3 nucleotides: TGTGCCTGGAGTTATCGGTCGGCAGGGGGGGCCTATGGCTACACCGTC. Its translation: CAWSYRSAGGAYGYTV.

This clonotype was counted a few times. The chain uses TRBV19 and TRBJ1-5; no clear D gene. Germline CDR1 is LNHDA and CDR2 is SQIVND (reference sequence). The CDR3 runs 13 residues. V lost 5 bases and J 2 bases, leaving 7 bases between the germline ends. The DNA of the CDR3 is TGTGCCAGTAGTTCGGGTGGCAATCAGCCCCAGCATTTT. Translating gives CASSSGGNQPQHF.

This rearrangement joins TRBV30 to TRBJ1-3; D uncertain. The CDR3 is 14 amino acids. Trimming took off 0 bases at V and 2 bases at J, with 8 bases between the two ends. The germline V gene encodes CDR1 GTSNPN and CDR2 SVGIG (reference sequence). The chain's CDR3 is CAWSVLAAGNTIYF. The DNA of the CDR3 is TGTGCCTGGAGTGTATTGGCAGCTGGAAACACCATATATTTT.

The chain links TRBV5-1 to TRBJ2-5; possibly TRBD1 for D (5 bases). The V and J ends lost 2 bases and 1 base respectively, with 9 bases between them. The CDR3 extends over 14 amino acids. CDR1 and CDR2 (germline): SGHRS, YFSETQ. The chain's CDR3 is CASSFDSPQETQYF. The CDR3 DNA follows: TGCGCCAGCAGCTTTGACAGCCCCCAAGAGACCCAGTACTTC.

The chain couples TRBV20-1 to TRBJ2-2, with 10 bases aligning to TRBD1. In germline, CDR1 is DFQATT, CDR2 SNEGSKA (reference sequence). Trimming cost V 6 bases and J 3 bases; bases outside gene matches: 10. The CDR3 spans 16 residues. DNA for the CDR3: TGCAGTGCATCCAACCCGGGACAGGGGTACACCGGGGAGCTGTTTTTT. Translation: CSASNPGQGYTGELFF.

V usage is TRBV4-2 and J usage is TRBJ2-7; a weak D match, TRBD2 (5 bases). CDR3 size: 11 residues. V was cut by 6 bases and J by 6 bases, with 9 bases left in between. The V gene's germline CDR1 is LGHNA and CDR2 YNFKEQ. The CDR3 coding sequence is TGTGCCAGCAGTGGTGAGGGCGAGCAGTACTTC. Translating gives CASSGEGEQYF.